The clone carrying this T cell receptor beta chain was observed at least ten times. Antigen unknown. The data were taken from a study of regulatory T cells in long-lasting Graves disease. The V segment lost 5 bases and the J segment 6 bases; nucleotides outside the gene matches: 8. The CDR3 extends over 17 amino acids. CDR1 is SGHTA and CDR2 is FQGNSA in the germline V gene. Whole-study results and caveats: Accuracy may have suffered from the small sample size.

This sample's time point: persistent/refractory GD, antithyroid drugs over 5 years with positive TRAb. Following extraction of RNA from PBMCs, that RNA was used to make the TCR library. The TCR beta library used iRepertoire HTBI primers with Arm-PCR amplification of CDR3. TCRdb passed the multiplex PCR reads through MiXCR, listing each CDR3 protein once. The table includes some 440,000 distinct CDR3 sequences, less than 25% detected once. This TCR was recovered from a female donor with Graves disease. Material: peripheral blood mononuclear cells (PBMCs), obtained when the disease was refractory, from a patient treated with antithyroid drugs. The genes are TRBV7-2 and TRBJ2-2, with 14 bases aligning to TRBD2. The CDR3, as DNA: TGTGCCAGCAGCGCTCAGACTAGCGGGAGGGCGGCCGGGGAGCTGTTTTTT. It codes for CASSAQTSGRAAGELFF.